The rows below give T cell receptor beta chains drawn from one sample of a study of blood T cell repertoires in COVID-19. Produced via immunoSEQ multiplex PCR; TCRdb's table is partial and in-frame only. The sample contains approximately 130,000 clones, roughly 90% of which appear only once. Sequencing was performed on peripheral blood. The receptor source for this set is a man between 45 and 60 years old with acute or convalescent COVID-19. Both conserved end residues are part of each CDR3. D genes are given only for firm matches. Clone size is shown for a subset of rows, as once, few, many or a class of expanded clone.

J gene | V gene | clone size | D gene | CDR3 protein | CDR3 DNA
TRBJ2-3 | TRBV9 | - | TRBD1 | CASSVGTGSDTQYF | TGTGCCAGCAGCGTAGGGACAGGGTCAGATACGCAGTATTTT
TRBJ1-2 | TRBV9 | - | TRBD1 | CASSVRDRALTF | TGTGCCAGCAGCGTACGAGACAGGGCCCTCACCTTC
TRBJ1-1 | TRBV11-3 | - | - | CASSLGGGAGEAFF | TGTGCCAGCAGCCTCGGCGGGGGCGCGGGTGAAGCTTTCTTT
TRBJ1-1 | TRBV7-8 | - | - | CASSLTTGTEAFF | TGTGCCAGCAGCTTAACTACCGGCACTGAAGCTTTCTTT
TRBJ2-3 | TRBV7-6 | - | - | CASSLRGGTDTQYF | TGTGCCAGCAGCCTAAGGGGCGGCACAGATACGCAGTATTTT
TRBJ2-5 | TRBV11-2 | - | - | CASSTGETQYF | TGTGCCAGCAGCACCGGGGAGACCCAGTACTTC
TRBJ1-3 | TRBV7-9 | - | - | CASSQPQGTGGNTIYF | TGTGCCAGCAGCCAACCTCAGGGAACAGGTGGAAACACCATATATTTT
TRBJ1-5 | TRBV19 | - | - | CASSMSRGNQPQHF | TGTGCCAGTAGTATGTCACGGGGCAATCAGCCCCAGCATTTT
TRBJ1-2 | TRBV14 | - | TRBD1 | CASSQELQGLGYTF | TGTGCCAGCAGCCAAGAATTACAGGGGCTTGGCTACACCTTC
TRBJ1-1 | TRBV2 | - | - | CASSRGEAFF | TGTGCCAGCAGCAGGGGTGAAGCTTTCTTT
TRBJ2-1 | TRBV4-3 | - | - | CASSQVSGRSYNEQFF | TGCGCCAGCAGCCAAGTGTCCGGGAGAAGCTACAATGAGCAGTTCTTC
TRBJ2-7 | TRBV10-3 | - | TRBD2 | CAISDPGTSGPYEQYF | TGTGCCATCAGTGACCCCGGGACTAGCGGCCCCTACGAGCAGTACTTC
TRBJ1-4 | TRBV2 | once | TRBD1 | CASQRTGANEKLFF | TGTGCCAGCCAACGAACAGGGGCCAATGAAAAACTGTTTTTT
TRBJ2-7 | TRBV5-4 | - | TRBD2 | CASSLEGLAGSSYEQYF | TGTGCCAGCAGCTTGGAGGGACTAGCGGGGAGCTCCTACGAGCAGTACTTC
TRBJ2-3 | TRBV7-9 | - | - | CASSLGLSTDTQYF | TGTGCCAGCAGCTTAGGACTTAGCACAGATACGCAGTATTTT
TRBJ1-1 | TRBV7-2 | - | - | CASSLALAGRTEAFF | TGTGCCAGCAGCTTAGCGCTGGCAGGGAGGACTGAAGCTTTCTTT
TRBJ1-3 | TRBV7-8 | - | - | CASSLARPGGNTIYF | TGTGCCAGCAGCTTAGCCCGGCCAGGCGGAAACACCATATATTTT
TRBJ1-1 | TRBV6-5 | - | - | CASSYSDPPGTEAFF | TGTGCCAGCAGTTACTCTGACCCACCGGGAACTGAAGCTTTCTTT
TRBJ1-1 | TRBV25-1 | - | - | CASIRGTEAFF | TGTGCCAGCATCCGGGGCACTGAAGCTTTCTTT
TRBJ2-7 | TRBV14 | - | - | CASSQDVGSVYEQYF | TGTGCCAGCAGCCAAGATGTCGGGTCGGTCTACGAGCAGTACTTC
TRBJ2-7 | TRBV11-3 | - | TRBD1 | CASSLDQQGVSEQYF | TGTGCCAGCAGCTTAGATCAACAGGGGGTTAGTGAGCAGTACTTC
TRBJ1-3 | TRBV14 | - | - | CASSNYAFGTIYF | TGTGCCAGCAGCAACTACGCTTTTGGCACCATATATTTT
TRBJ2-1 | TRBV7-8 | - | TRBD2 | CASSLITSGGNNEQFF | TGTGCCAGCAGCTTGATTACTAGCGGTGGTAACAATGAGCAGTTCTTC